This T cell receptor beta chain is drawn from a study of long-term antiretroviral therapy in people with HIV. Study overall: In the earliest collections, sampling predates the 2015 immediate-ART recommendation by about a decade. The study's findings and limits: Relative to transplant donor controls, diversity remained lower despite increasing after ART.

This was the immunoSEQ v3.0 assay at survey level. This table comes from immunoSEQ multiplex PCR, and its TCRdb copy is limited to in-frame clones, with some not included. The repertoire holds roughly 28,000 clones, 80% to 95% seen once, with more than 4% in the top ten. Germline V lookup: CDR1 SGHTS, CDR2 YDEGEE. The V end was cut by 4 bases, the J end by 3 bases, with 14 bases between. This CDR3 has 15 residues. Concerning this clone: What it binds is not known.

The chain has TRBV5-8 and TRBJ2-1; no firm D call. This specimen consisted of unsorted PBMCs, obtained 5.2 years after starting antiretroviral therapy. The source of this sequence is a woman aged 40 to 50 with HIV. The CDR3 loop reads CASSARLSYYNEQFF. The DNA of the CDR3 is TGTGCCAGCAGCGCCCGTCTTTCTTACTACAATGAGCAGTTCTTC.